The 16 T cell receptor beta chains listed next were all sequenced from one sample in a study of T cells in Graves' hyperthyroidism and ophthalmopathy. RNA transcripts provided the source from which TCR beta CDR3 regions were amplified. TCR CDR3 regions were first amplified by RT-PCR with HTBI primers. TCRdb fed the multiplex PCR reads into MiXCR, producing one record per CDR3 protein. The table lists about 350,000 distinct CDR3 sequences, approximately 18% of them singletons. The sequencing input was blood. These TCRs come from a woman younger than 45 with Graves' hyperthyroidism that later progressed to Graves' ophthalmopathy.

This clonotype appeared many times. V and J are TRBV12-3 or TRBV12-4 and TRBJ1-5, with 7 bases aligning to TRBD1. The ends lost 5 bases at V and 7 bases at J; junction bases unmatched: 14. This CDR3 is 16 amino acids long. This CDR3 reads CASSPLTTGLGQPQHF. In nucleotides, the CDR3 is TGTGCCAGCAGTCCCCTGACGACAGGGCTGGGCCAGCCCCAGCATTTT.

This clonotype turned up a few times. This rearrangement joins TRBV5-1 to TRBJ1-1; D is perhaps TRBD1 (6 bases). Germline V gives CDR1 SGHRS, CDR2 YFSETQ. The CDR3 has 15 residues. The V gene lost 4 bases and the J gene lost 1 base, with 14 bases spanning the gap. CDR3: CASSGETGQNTEAFF. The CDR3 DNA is TGCGCCAGCAGCGGGGAGACAGGACAGAACACTGAAGCTTTCTTT.

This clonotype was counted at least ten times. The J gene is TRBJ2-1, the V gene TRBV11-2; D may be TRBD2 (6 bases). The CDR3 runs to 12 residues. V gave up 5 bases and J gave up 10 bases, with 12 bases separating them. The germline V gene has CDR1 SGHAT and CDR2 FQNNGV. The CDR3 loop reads CASSRGGQEQFF. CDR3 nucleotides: TGTGCCAGCAGCAGAGGAGGGCAGGAGCAGTTCTTC. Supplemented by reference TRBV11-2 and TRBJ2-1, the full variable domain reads EAGVAQSPRYKIIEKRQSVAFWCNPISGHATLYWYQQILGQGPKLLIQFQNNGVVDDSQLPKDRFSAERLKGVDSTLKIQPAKLEDSAVYLCASSRGGQEQFFGPGTRLTVL.

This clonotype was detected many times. CDR3 coding DNA: TGTGCCAGCAGTGAAAACCGGGACAGATATGGCTACACCTTC. It translates to CASSENRDRYGYTF. The chain has TRBV6-1 and TRBJ1-2; 7 bases are shared with TRBD1. Germline CDR1 MNHNS, CDR2 SASEGT. CDR3 length: 14 residues. J lost 5 bases, V lost 2 bases, and 5 bases had no gene match.

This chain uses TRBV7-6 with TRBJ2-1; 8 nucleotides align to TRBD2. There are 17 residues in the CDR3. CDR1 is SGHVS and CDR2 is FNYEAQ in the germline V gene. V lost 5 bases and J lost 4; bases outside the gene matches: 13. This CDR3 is CASSQGTAGAGYNEQFF. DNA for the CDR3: TGTGCCAGCAGCCAAGGTACAGCGGGAGCCGGGTACAATGAGCAGTTCTTC.

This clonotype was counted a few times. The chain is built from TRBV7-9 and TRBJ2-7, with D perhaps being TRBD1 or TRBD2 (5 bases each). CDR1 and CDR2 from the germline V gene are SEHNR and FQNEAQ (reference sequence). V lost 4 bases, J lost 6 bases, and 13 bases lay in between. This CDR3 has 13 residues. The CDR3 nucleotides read TGTGCCAGCAGCTCAGATAGGGACGGCGAGCAGTACTTC. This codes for CASSSDRDGEQYF.

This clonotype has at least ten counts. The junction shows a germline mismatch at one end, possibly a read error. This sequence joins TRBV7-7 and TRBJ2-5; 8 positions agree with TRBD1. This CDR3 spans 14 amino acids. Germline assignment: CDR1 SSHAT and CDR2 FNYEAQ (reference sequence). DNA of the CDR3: TGTGCTAGCAGTCTCGGACAGGGCCAAGAGACCCAGTACTTC. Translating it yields CASSLGQGQETQYF.

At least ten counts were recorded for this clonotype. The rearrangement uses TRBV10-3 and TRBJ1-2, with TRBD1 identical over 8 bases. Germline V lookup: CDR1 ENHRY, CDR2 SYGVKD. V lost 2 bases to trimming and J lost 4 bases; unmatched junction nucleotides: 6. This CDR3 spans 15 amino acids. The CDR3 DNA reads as TGTGCCATCAGTGAGCCGGGACAGGAGGCCTATGGCTACACCTTC. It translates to CAISEPGQEAYGYTF.

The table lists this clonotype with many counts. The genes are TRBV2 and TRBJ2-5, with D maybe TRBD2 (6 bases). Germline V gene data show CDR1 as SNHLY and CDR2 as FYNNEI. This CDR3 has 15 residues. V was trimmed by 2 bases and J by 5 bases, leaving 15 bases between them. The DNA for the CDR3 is TGTGCCAGCAGTGAATCCTCGGGAGTTCGGGAGACCCAGTACTTC. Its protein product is CASSESSGVRETQYF.

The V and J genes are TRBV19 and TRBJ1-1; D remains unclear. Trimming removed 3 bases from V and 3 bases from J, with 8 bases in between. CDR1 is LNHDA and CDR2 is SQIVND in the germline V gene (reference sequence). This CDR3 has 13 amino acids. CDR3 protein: CASSMGAHTEAFF. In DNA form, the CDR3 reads TGTGCCAGTAGTATGGGAGCTCACACTGAAGCTTTCTTT.

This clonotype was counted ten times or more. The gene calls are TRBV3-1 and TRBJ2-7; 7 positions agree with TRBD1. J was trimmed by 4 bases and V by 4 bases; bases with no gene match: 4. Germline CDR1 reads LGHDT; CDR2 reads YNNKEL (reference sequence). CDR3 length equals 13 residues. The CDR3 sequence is CASSLQDRYEQYF. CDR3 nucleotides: TGTGCCAGCAGCCTCCAGGACAGGTACGAGCAGTACTTC.

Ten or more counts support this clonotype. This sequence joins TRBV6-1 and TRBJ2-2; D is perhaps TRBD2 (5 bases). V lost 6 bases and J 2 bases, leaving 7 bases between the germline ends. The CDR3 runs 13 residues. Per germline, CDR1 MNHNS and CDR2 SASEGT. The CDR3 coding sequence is TGTGCCAGCAGCCGGGAAAACACCGGGGAGCTGTTTTTT. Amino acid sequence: CASSRENTGELFF.

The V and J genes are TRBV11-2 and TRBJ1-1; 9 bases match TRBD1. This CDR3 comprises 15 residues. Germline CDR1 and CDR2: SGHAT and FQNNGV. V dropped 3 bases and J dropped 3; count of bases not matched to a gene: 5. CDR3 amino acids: CASSFGTGRDTEAFF. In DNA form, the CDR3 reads TGTGCCAGCAGCTTCGGGACAGGGAGGGACACTGAAGCTTTCTTT.

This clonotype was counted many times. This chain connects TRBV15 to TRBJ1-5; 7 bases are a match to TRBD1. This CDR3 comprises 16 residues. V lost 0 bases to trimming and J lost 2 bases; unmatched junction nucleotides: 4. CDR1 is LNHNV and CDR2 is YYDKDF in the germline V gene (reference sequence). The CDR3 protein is CATSRDRGLRNQPQHF. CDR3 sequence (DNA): TGTGCCACCAGCAGAGATAGGGGGCTTCGCAATCAGCCCCAGCATTTT. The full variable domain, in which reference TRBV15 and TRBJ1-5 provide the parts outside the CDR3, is DAMVIQNPRYQVTQFGKPVTLSCSQTLNHNVMYWYQQKSSQAPKLLFHYYDKDFNNEADTPDNFQSRRPNTSFCFLDIRSPGLGDTAMYLCATSRDRGLRNQPQHFGDGTRLSIL.

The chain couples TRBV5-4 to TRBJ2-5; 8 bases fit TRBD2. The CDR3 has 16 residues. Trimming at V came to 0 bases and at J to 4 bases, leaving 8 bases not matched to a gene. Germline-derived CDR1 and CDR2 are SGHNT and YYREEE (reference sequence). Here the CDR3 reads CASSLETSAHGETQYF. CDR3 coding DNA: TGTGCCAGCAGCTTGGAGACTAGCGCACATGGAGAGACCCAGTACTTC.

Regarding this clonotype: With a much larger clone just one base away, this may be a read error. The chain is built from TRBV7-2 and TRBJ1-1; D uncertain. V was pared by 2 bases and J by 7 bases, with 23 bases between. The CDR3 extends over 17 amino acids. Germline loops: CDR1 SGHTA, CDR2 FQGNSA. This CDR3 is CASSLITLLGTSSEAFF. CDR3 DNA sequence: TGTGCCAGCAGCTTAATCACCTTGCTTGGCACCTCCAGTGAAGCTTTCTTT.